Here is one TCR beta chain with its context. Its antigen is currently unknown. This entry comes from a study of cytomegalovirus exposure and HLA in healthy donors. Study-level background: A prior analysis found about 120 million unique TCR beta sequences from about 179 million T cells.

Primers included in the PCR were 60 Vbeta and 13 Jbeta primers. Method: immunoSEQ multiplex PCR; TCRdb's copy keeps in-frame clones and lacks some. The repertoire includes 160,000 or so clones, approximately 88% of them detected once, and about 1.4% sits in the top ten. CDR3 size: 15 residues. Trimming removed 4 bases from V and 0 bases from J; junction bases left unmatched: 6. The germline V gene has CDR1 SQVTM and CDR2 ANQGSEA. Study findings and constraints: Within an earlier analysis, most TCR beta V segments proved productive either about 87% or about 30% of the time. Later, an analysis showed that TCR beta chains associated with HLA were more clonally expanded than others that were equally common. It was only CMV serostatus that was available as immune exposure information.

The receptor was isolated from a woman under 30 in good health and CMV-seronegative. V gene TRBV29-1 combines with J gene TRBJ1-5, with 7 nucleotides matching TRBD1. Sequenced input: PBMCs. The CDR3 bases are TGCAGCGTTGGGTTAACAGGGGATAGCAATCAGCCCCAGCATTTT. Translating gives CSVGLTGDSNQPQHF.